This TCR beta chain emerged from a study of T cells after yellow fever vaccination. The V and J ends lost 8 bases and 1 base respectively, with 8 bases between them. The CDR3 loop spans 13 amino acids. This clonotype has ten or more counts. TCRdb ran MiXCR on the 5' RACE reads and lists one entry per CDR3 protein. The sample yields about 400,000 distinct CDR3 sequences, about 6.2% seen once. The chain is built from TRBV12-3 or TRBV12-4 and TRBJ2-2; possible D gene TRBD1, 5 bases. This receptor was taken from a young man who received the YFV17D yellow fever vaccine. The sequenced sample was PBMCs, obtained 5 days after the yellow fever booster vaccination. The CDR3 spells CASGDRNTGELFF. Written as DNA, the CDR3 is TGTGCCAGCGGCGACAGGAACACCGGGGAGCTGTTTTTT.